This T cell receptor beta chain was identified in a study of T cell responses to AZD1222 COVID-19 vaccine. The CDR3 extends over 15 amino acids. The germline V gene encodes CDR1 MGHDK and CDR2 SYGVNS. V was clipped by 5 bases and J by 3 bases, with 14 bases between them. Concerning this clone: The antigen remains undetermined.

Assay: immunoSEQ multiplex PCR; the TCRdb copy retains only in-frame clones and omits some. The table has tens of thousands of clones, around 90% seen once. Points from the study as a whole: It should be noted that donors were predominantly white British and more often female, and clonal diversity was possibly underestimated. Every sample of the repertoires postdated the peak T cell response. An increase in Spike-specific TCR breadth and depth was observed after two AZD1222 doses.

The clonotype was recovered from an adult who received the AZD1222 COVID-19 vaccine. Specimen: peripheral blood, collected 28 days after the second AZD1222 dose. The chain combines TRBV25-1 with TRBJ2-1; no clear D gene. The CDR3, as DNA: TGTGCCAGCAGTACAGAGGCGACGCTCTACAATGAGCAGTTCTTC. Translated, it gives CASSTEATLYNEQFF.